These 15 T cell receptor beta chains came from one sample sequenced in a study of T cell responses to AZD1222 COVID-19 vaccine. Libraries were prepared by immunoSEQ multiplex PCR; TCRdb keeps only in-frame clonotypes and omits some of them. The table lists about 35,000 clones, 86% of them singletons. Sequences were derived from peripheral blood, sampled 28 days after the second AZD1222 dose. The receptor set was obtained from an adult who received the AZD1222 COVID-19 vaccine.

This chain uses TRBV28 with TRBJ2-7, with a possible D match to TRBD2 (5 bases). This CDR3 is built from 11 residues. Germline V lookup: CDR1 MDHEN, CDR2 SYDVKM. Between the trimmed V and J ends, which lost 5 bases and 3 bases, there was a span of 5 bases. CDR3 DNA: TGTGCCAGCAGTCGGGACTACGAGCAGTACTTC. Its protein is CASSRDYEQYF.

The chain recombines TRBV6-5 with TRBJ1-6; the D is unclear. The CDR3 length is 14 residues. Germline assignment: CDR1 MNHEY and CDR2 SVGAGI. Trimming pared 7 bases from V and 7 bases from J, leaving 14 bases between. CDR3 bases: TGTGCCAGCATGTCAGAGAAGGAGAATTCACCCCTCCACTTT. Protein product: CASMSEKENSPLHF.

This clone was detected once. The chain couples TRBV5-1 to TRBJ2-5; 9 positions agree with TRBD2. With 4 bases clipped from V and 1 base from J, the junction kept 5 bases outside the gene matches. The CDR3 sequence is 15 residues long. Germline V gene lookup returns CDR1 SGHRS and CDR2 YFSETQ. This CDR3 reads CASSVTSGSQETQYF. The CDR3 coding sequence is TGCGCCAGCAGCGTGACTAGCGGTAGCCAAGAGACCCAGTACTTC.

J is TRBJ2-1 and V is TRBV14, with D perhaps being TRBD1 or TRBD2 (5 bases each). CDR3 length: 13 amino acids. Germline CDR1 and CDR2: SGHDN and FVKESK. V dropped 4 bases and J dropped 2 bases, with 6 bases sitting between them. CDR3 sequence reads: CASSLGPYNEQFF. Here the CDR3 DNA reads TGTGCCAGCAGCCTGGGACCCTACAATGAGCAGTTCTTC.

This clone has a single count. The genes are TRBV3-1 (or the pseudogene TRBV3-2) and TRBJ1-4; 7 nucleotides align to TRBD1. CDR3 length equals 20 residues. Germline loops: CDR1 LGHDT, CDR2 YNNKEL (reference sequence). With V trimmed by 1 base and J by 0 bases, 14 bases remained unmatched. CDR3 DNA sequence: TGTGCCAGCAGCCAAGCAGGGGGGGACTTTCACCCTGCAACTAATGAAAAACTGTTTTTT. Translation: CASSQAGGDFHPATNEKLFF.

The chain couples TRBV28 to TRBJ2-5, with 8 bases that match TRBD1. The length of the CDR3 is 13 residues. With V trimmed by 7 bases and J by 3 bases, 4 bases remained unmatched. Germline V CDR1 and CDR2: MDHEN, SYDVKM. CDR3 in amino acids: CASMDRAKETQYF. Written as DNA, the CDR3 is TGTGCCAGCATGGACAGGGCCAAAGAGACCCAGTACTTC.

The chain couples TRBV19 to TRBJ2-3, with 7 bases aligning to TRBD1. There are 17 residues in the CDR3. After removal of 6 bases from V and 2 bases from J, the junction contained 14 bases not matched to a gene. In germline, CDR1 is LNHDA, CDR2 SQIVND (reference sequence). The CDR3 protein is CASRAWDSSINTDTQYF. In nucleotides, the CDR3 is TGTGCCAGTAGGGCCTGGGACAGCTCTATTAACACAGATACGCAGTATTTT. Filled out from reference TRBV19 and TRBJ2-3, the complete variable domain reads DGGITQSPKYLFRKEGQNVTLSCEQNLNHDAMYWYRQDPGQGLRLIYYSQIVNDFQKGDIAEGYSVSREKKESFPLTVTSAQKNPTAFYLCASRAWDSSINTDTQYFGPGTRLTVL.

This clone has only one observation. J is TRBJ2-1 and V is TRBV30, with 8 bases aligning to TRBD2. CDR3 length equals 15 residues. V lost 3 bases, J lost 8 bases, and 12 bases stayed unmatched. CDR1 is GTSNPN, CDR2 SVGIG, per germline (reference sequence). This CDR3 reads CAWSSAGREAYEQFF. The CDR3 DNA reads TGTGCCTGGAGCTCGGCGGGGCGGGAGGCCTATGAGCAGTTCTTC.

The rearrangement joins TRBV7-9 to TRBJ2-7; D call uncertain. Trimming removed 0 bases from V and 0 bases from J, with 6 bases in between. The CDR3 is 14 amino acids. Germline-derived CDR1 and CDR2 are SEHNR and FQNEAQ (reference sequence). The CDR3 DNA reads as TGTGCCAGCAGCTTAGCCCCTAGCTCCTACGAGCAGTACTTC. Its protein product is CASSLAPSSYEQYF.

The chain uses TRBV24-1 and TRBJ2-1; a possible D gene is TRBD2 (5 bases). The germline V and J ends were trimmed by 10 bases and 10 bases, with 16 bases remaining between them. CDR1 KGHDR and CDR2 SFDVKD come from the germline V gene. The CDR3 covers 12 residues. The CDR3 DNA follows: TGTGCCACGACGGACTTCGCAGGAGAGCAGTTCTTC. Its protein is CATTDFAGEQFF.

The chain uses TRBV3-1 (or the pseudogene TRBV3-2) and TRBJ2-6; D is uncertain. The CDR3 runs to 14 residues. Looked up from germline, CDR1 is LGHDT and CDR2 is YNNKEL (reference sequence). Trimming cost V 4 bases and J 0 bases, with 4 bases left between them. The CDR3 DNA is TGTGCCAGCAGCCCGAGCTCTGGGGCCAACGTCCTGACTTTC. Translated, it gives CASSPSSGANVLTF.

This clone was observed a few times. The chain combines TRBV3-1 (or the pseudogene TRBV3-2) with TRBJ2-7, with D perhaps being TRBD1 or TRBD2 (5 bases each). Trimming pared 8 bases from V and 0 bases from J, leaving 14 bases between. The germline V gene has CDR1 LGHDT and CDR2 YNNKEL (reference sequence). The CDR3 spans 14 residues. In DNA, the CDR3 is TGTGCCAGCCGTCGGGACCGAAGCTCCTACGAGCAGTACTTC. As protein: CASRRDRSSYEQYF.

The gene calls are TRBV30 and TRBJ2-5, with TRBD2 matching over 7 bases. V was clipped by 5 bases and J by 4 bases; unmatched bases: 4. The CDR3 contains 12 residues. CDR1 is GTSNPN and CDR2 is SVGIG in the germline V gene (reference sequence). The CDR3 DNA follows: TGTGCCTGGGCGGGGGTAGGAGAGACCCAGTACTTC. This sequence encodes CAWAGVGETQYF. Full variable domain (remainder filled in from reference TRBV30 and TRBJ2-5): SQTIHQWPATLVQPVGSPLSLECTVEGTSNPNLYWYRQAAGRGLQLLFYSVGIGQISSEVPQNLSASRPQDRQFILSSKKLLLSDSGFYLCAWAGVGETQYFGPGTRLLVL.

This clone showed up just once. The chain uses TRBV5-1 and TRBJ1-1; TRBD1 might be the D (6 bases). Germline V CDR1 and CDR2: SGHRS, YFSETQ. The CDR3 covers 16 residues. Trimming removed 0 bases from V and 4 bases from J, with 16 bases in between. The CDR3 is CASSLDLYQGSTEAFF. DNA of the CDR3: TGCGCCAGCAGCTTGGACCTATATCAGGGGAGCACTGAAGCTTTCTTT.

The chain employs TRBV5-4 and TRBJ1-1, with D maybe TRBD1 (5 bases). Germline V gene lookup returns CDR1 SGHNT and CDR2 YYREEE (reference sequence). The CDR3 has 12 amino acids. Trimming removed 5 bases from V and 5 bases from J, with 10 bases in between. Here the CDR3 reads CASSQQGTEAFF. The DNA of the CDR3 is TGTGCCAGCAGTCAGCAGGGAACTGAAGCTTTCTTT.